This TCR beta chain was retrieved from a study of T-cell reconstitution after alpha-beta-depleted transplantation in children. Researchers prepared the TCRbeta library using unique molecular identifiers, the study reports. TCRdb re-called the PCR reads with MiXCR, one entry per CDR3 protein. Here the sample spans hundreds of thousands of distinct CDR3 sequences, around 16% being singletons. The germline V gene has CDR1 DFQATT and CDR2 SNEGSKA (reference sequence). CDR3 length equals 19 residues. With V trimmed by 1 base and J by 3 bases, 8 bases remained unmatched. The origin of this receptor is a human donor who donated a stem cell graft to a child with acute myeloid leukemia. This specimen consisted of PBMCs from the stem cell graft donor, obtained from the stem cell graft. The chain links TRBV20-1 to TRBJ2-2; 16 positions match TRBD2. For the CDR3, the DNA is TGCAGTGCTAGAGTCCCCGGGACTAGCGGGGGGGAAGACACCGGGGAGCTGTTTTTT. It is translated as CSARVPGTSGGEDTGELFF.